Listed below are T cell receptor beta chains from one sample, sequenced in a study of Graves' ophthalmopathy and Graves' hyperthyroidism. TCRdb re-called the multiplex PCR reads through MiXCR, storing one row per CDR3 protein. The sample lists about 740,000 distinct CDR3 sequences, 35% to 50% occurring once. Sequencing input: peripheral blood. The source is an adult man with Graves' ophthalmopathy. Each CDR3 is given with its conserved first and last residue. D genes are given only for firm matches. Clone size is not always given. Where it is, it says once, few, many or a class for expanded clones.

v_gene	j_gene	abundance	d_gene	CDR3nt	CDR3aa
TRBV7-2	TRBJ2-7	.	.	TGTGCCAGCAGTTCGTTCAGCGACTCCTACGAGCAGTACTTC	CASSSFSDSYEQYF
TRBV7-9	TRBJ1-2	many	.	TGTGCCAGCAGCTTATCAGGTAGCCGTTACACCTTC	CASSLSGSRYTF
TRBV15	TRBJ1-2	.	.	TGTGCCACCAGCAGAGGGACAGTGAGCTACACCTTC	CATSRGTVSYTF
TRBV2	TRBJ2-5	many	TRBD2	TGTGCCAGCAGTGAAACCCTAGCGGGATCAGAGACCCAGTACTTC	CASSETLAGSETQYF
TRBV3-2	TRBJ2-7	.	.	TGTGCCAGCAGCCAGAACGGGAACCTAGAGCAGTACTTC	CASSQNGNLEQYF
TRBV15	TRBJ2-6	many	.	TGTGCCACCAGCACTCCACTGACTGGCTCTGGGGCCAACGTCCTGACTTTC	CATSTPLTGSGANVLTF
TRBV7-9	TRBJ2-7	.	TRBD1	TGTGCCAGCAGCCCGCCGGGACAGGGCGTCTCCGAGCAGTACTTC	CASSPPGQGVSEQYF
TRBV9	TRBJ2-2	.	.	TGTGCCAGCAGCCAAACCCCCGGCGGGACCGGGGAGCTGTTTTTT	CASSQTPGGTGELFF
TRBV20-1	TRBJ2-7	few	TRBD2	TGCAGTGCTTACCGGGACTACTCCTACGAGCAGTACTTC	CSAYRDYSYEQYF
TRBV7-2	TRBJ2-7	many	TRBD1	TGTGCCAGCAGCTTACCCGGGACAGGGGGCTACGAGCAGTACTTC	CASSLPGTGGYEQYF
TRBV7-8	TRBJ2-7	.	TRBD1	TGTGCCAGCAGCTTGCCCCGGACAGGGGTCGAGCAGTACTTC	CASSLPRTGVEQYF
TRBV12-3/TRBV12-4	TRBJ1-1	few	TRBD1	TGTGCCAGCAGTAGAAGTGGACAGGGACGGACTGAAGCTTTCTTT	CASSRSGQGRTEAFF
TRBV5-1	TRBJ1-1	few	TRBD1	TGCGCCAGCAGCCCCGGGACAGGGACCACTGAAGCTTTCTTT	CASSPGTGTTEAFF
TRBV25-1	TRBJ1-1	.	.	TGTGCCAGCAGTGCGCATGGACAGAACACTGAAGCTTTCTTT	CASSAHGQNTEAFF
TRBV9	TRBJ1-5	once	.	TGTGCCAGCAGACCGCGGACAAATAGCAATCAGCCCCAGCATTTT	CASRPRTNSNQPQHF
TRBV7-2	TRBJ1-1	.	TRBD1	TGTGCCAGCAGCGCCCGGACAGGGGGGGCCACTGAAGCTTTCTTT	CASSARTGGATEAFF
TRBV2	TRBJ2-7	.	.	TGTGCCAGCAGTGATGGGACGGCTGACTCCTACGAGCAGTACTTC	CASSDGTADSYEQYF
TRBV20-1	TRBJ2-3	few	TRBD1	TGCAGTGCTACGCCGGGACAGGGCCGCACAGATACGCAGTATTTT	CSATPGQGRTDTQYF
TRBV7-8	TRBJ2-5	many	.	TGTGCCAGCAGCGGGGCTTCGCAAGAGACCCAGTACTTC	CASSGASQETQYF
TRBV20-1	TRBJ2-2	few	TRBD1	TGCAGTGCTCAAAACCTCAGGGGGACCGGGGAGCTGTTTTTT	CSAQNLRGTGELFF
TRBV4-3	TRBJ1-2	.	.	TGCGCCAGCAGCCAAGTGTACCAGCTAAACTATGGCTACACCTTC	CASSQVYQLNYGYTF
TRBV7-9	TRBJ1-5	many	.	TGTGCCAGCAGTTCAAACAGGGTTCTTCAGCCCCAGCATTTT	CASSSNRVLQPQHF
TRBV10-3	TRBJ1-6	.	.	TGTGCCAGCAGTTACGACTATGAGGCCCTCCACTTT	CASSYDYEALHF
TRBV10-2	TRBJ2-7	.	TRBD1	TGCGCCAGCAGGCAGGGGGCTAATTTTGACGAGCAGTACTTC	CASRQGANFDEQYF
TRBV7-8	TRBJ2-5	few	.	TGTGCCAGCAGGGCCAGGGGCACCCAAGAGACCCAGTACTTC	CASRARGTQETQYF
TRBV2	TRBJ1-2	.	TRBD1	TGTGCCAGCAGCATGACAGGGGTCGATGGCTACACCTTC	CASSMTGVDGYTF
TRBV12-3/TRBV12-4	TRBJ1-1	few	.	TGTGCCAGCAGGGAAAGGGAAACTGAAGCTTTCTTT	CASRERETEAFF
TRBV12-3/TRBV12-4	TRBJ1-1	many	.	TGTGCCAGCAGTTTCAGGGAGGGGAACACTGAAGCTTTCTTT	CASSFREGNTEAFF
TRBV6-6	TRBJ1-6	many	.	TGTGCCAGCAGTTACGGGCAGCTTTGGTCACCCCTCCACTTT	CASSYGQLWSPLHF
TRBV24-1	TRBJ1-5	.	TRBD1	TGTGCCAGCAGTTCCGGACAGGGGGATCGACAGCCCCAGCATTTT	CASSSGQGDRQPQHF
TRBV9	TRBJ1-4	many	TRBD1	TGTGCCAGCAGCGTAGAAGGGACAGGGGTCGGAAAACTGTTTTTT	CASSVEGTGVGKLFF
TRBV14	TRBJ2-5	.	.	TGTGCCAGCAGCCAAGATCTAGTAACAGAGACCCAGTACTTC	CASSQDLVTETQYF
TRBV5-1	TRBJ2-5	few	TRBD2	TGCGCCAGCAGCGGCGGGGGGGCCCACCGGACCGAAGAGACCCAGTACTTC	CASSGGGAHRTEETQYF
TRBV7-2	TRBJ2-5	few	TRBD2	TGTGCCAGCAGCCCTAGGACTAGCGGGGGGGCCGGGACCCAGTACTTC	CASSPRTSGGAGTQYF
TRBV11-2	TRBJ1-1	many	TRBD1	TGTGCCAGCAGCTTAAACGGGCGGGACAGTGAAGCTTTCTTT	CASSLNGRDSEAFF
TRBV7-3	TRBJ2-7	.	TRBD1	TGTGCCAGCAGCTTAACCCGACAGGGTAACTCCTACGAGCAGTACTTC	CASSLTRQGNSYEQYF
TRBV15	TRBJ1-2	.	.	TGTGCCACCAACCAGGGATTAGACTATGGCTACACCTTC	CATNQGLDYGYTF
TRBV25-1	TRBJ1-2	.	.	TGTGCCAGCACGACCCACCGCAGGGATGGCTACACCTTC	CASTTHRRDGYTF
TRBV24-1	TRBJ2-2	.	TRBD1	TGTGCCACCAGTGAGAAACCGGGACAGGGGCCCACCGGGGAGCTGTTTTTT	CATSEKPGQGPTGELFF
TRBV9	TRBJ2-5	few	TRBD1	TGTGCCAGCAGCGCCCCAAGGGACAGGGTCGAACAGGAGACCCAGTACTTC	CASSAPRDRVEQETQYF
TRBV10-3	TRBJ2-7	many	TRBD2	TGTGCCATCAGTGATCCCCAGACTAGCGGCTACGAGCAGTACTTC	CAISDPQTSGYEQYF
TRBV19	TRBJ2-6	many	.	TGTGCCAGTAGTACAGGGGACATGGCTGGGGCCAACGTCCTGACTTTC	CASSTGDMAGANVLTF
TRBV24-1	TRBJ1-2	.	.	TGTGCCACCAGTGACGAAGGGCAGGGACTAGGTGGCTACACCTTC	CATSDEGQGLGGYTF
TRBV20-1	TRBJ2-7	few	.	TGCAGTGCTAGAGGTTGGGGAGCCTACGAGCAGTACTTC	CSARGWGAYEQYF
TRBV11-1	TRBJ1-2	few	TRBD1	TGTGCCAGCAGCTTCCAGGGGGCTACGGGGGACTATGGCTACACCTTC	CASSFQGATGDYGYTF
TRBV19	TRBJ2-2	few	.	TGTGCCAGTAGTATAGATCTCATCGGGGAGCTGTTTTTT	CASSIDLIGELFF
TRBV10-3	TRBJ1-2	many	.	TGTGCCACCCAACTTAGAAGACAAGGAAGAGACTATGGCTACACCTTC	CATQLRRQGRDYGYTF
TRBV6-6	TRBJ1-3	.	.	TGTGCCAGCAGCTTAACAGGGTCTGTAGGAAACACCATATATTTT	CASSLTGSVGNTIYF
TRBV15	TRBJ2-1	few	TRBD2	TGTGCCACCAGCAGGGTTAGCGGGAGTGTTTACAATGAGCAGTTCTTC	CATSRVSGSVYNEQFF
TRBV7-9	TRBJ1-5	medium-sized	.	TGTGCCAGCAGCTTAAGTGGCAGTAGCAATCAGCCCCAGCATTTT	CASSLSGSSNQPQHF
TRBV11-2	TRBJ2-7	few	.	TGTGCCAGCAGCTTTCTGTTTTACTACGAGCAGTACTTC	CASSFLFYYEQYF
TRBV7-2	TRBJ1-5	few	TRBD1	TGTGCCAGCAGCTTTGACAGGGATCATCAGCCCCAGCATTTT	CASSFDRDHQPQHF
TRBV9	TRBJ2-2	once	.	TGTGCCAGCAGCGTAGGCACGGACCTCAAGAACACCGGGGAGCTGTTTTTT	CASSVGTDLKNTGELFF
TRBV9	TRBJ1-6	.	.	TGTGCCAGCAGCGCATATAGCAACAATTCACCCCTCCACTTT	CASSAYSNNSPLHF
TRBV2	TRBJ2-7	once	TRBD1	TGTGCCAGCAGCCGGGACAGGGTCTACGAGCAGGACTTC	CASSRDRVYEQDF
TRBV12-3/TRBV12-4	TRBJ2-2	few	.	TGTGCCAGCAGTTCTGAGGTACTAAACACCGGGGAGCTGTTTTTT	CASSSEVLNTGELFF
TRBV9	TRBJ1-2	many	.	TGTGCCAGCAGCGTAGCTGGGCAGGGCGGCTACACCTTC	CASSVAGQGGYTF